What follows are 13 T cell receptor beta chains derived from one specimen sequenced in a study of shared clonotypes between healthy human individuals. Profiled with immunoSEQ multiplex PCR; TCRdb holds only in-frame clones, not every one. Of approximately 1,500,000 clones in the sample, around 97% are singletons; the top ten hold more than 0.9%. Sequencing was done on a sample of naive CD4+ T cells sorted from blood. Subset specified: CD45RA+ positively selected. The receptor source for this set is a man aged 30-40 years in good health.

This clone has only a few counts. This CDR3 is also generated by other DNA sequences in the sample. The chain links TRBV7-9 to TRBJ1-1; D uncertain. The germline CDR1 and CDR2 sequences are SEHNR and FQNEAQ (reference sequence). The CDR3 totals 9 residues. V was clipped by 4 bases and J by 8 bases, with 2 bases between them. The CDR3 sequence: CASSSEAFF. Here the CDR3 DNA reads TGTGCCAGCAGCTCCGAAGCTTTCTTT.

V and J are TRBV4-2 and TRBJ2-1; 9 nucleotides line up with TRBD1. CDR3 size: 17 residues. Looked up from germline, CDR1 is LGHNA and CDR2 is YNFKEQ. V was pared by 4 bases and J by 3 bases, with 10 bases of the junction left unmatched. The CDR3 DNA sequence: TGTGCCAGCAGCCGCGATCACCGGGACAGGGTCTACAATGAGCAGTTCTTC. Encoded protein: CASSRDHRDRVYNEQFF.

This rearrangement joins TRBV29-1 to TRBJ1-4; D gene unclear. V lost 6 bases, J lost 8 bases, and 13 bases lay in between. This CDR3 has 12 amino acids. CDR1 and CDR2 from the germline V gene are SQVTM and ANQGSEA. CDR3 DNA sequence: TGCAGCGTGACTGACGGCCCAGAAAAACTGTTTTTT. Protein sequence: CSVTDGPEKLFF.

The CDR3 DNA sequence: TGTGCCAGCAGTTTAGGGACACCGAACACTGAAGCTTTCTTT. Encoded protein: CASSLGTPNTEAFF. The chain couples TRBV7-3 to TRBJ1-1; D is perhaps TRBD1 (6 bases). CDR1 is SGHTA and CDR2 is FQGTGA in the germline V gene. V was trimmed by 6 bases and J by 1 base, leaving 12 bases between them. The CDR3 is 14 residues long.

The chain employs TRBV6-6 and TRBJ1-5; D is unresolved. Trimming took 0 bases from V and 2 from J, leaving 11 bases between them. Germline-derived CDR1 and CDR2 are MNHNY and SVGAGI (reference sequence). The CDR3 runs 16 residues. CDR3 bases: TGTGCCAGCAGTTACTCATCCGTACCAGGCAATCAGCCCCAGCATTTT. This encodes CASSYSSVPGNQPQHF.

This chain links TRBV7-6 with TRBJ2-4, with 8 positions matching TRBD1. Germline V lookup: CDR1 SGHVS, CDR2 FNYEAQ. The J segment lost 3 bases and the V segment lost 5 bases, leaving 12 bases of the junction unmatched. This CDR3 region has 17 residues. The CDR3 protein is CASSPAPDRVVKNIQYF. CDR3 coding DNA: TGTGCCAGCAGCCCGGCCCCGGACAGGGTCGTCAAAAACATTCAGTACTTC.

The genes are TRBV5-6 and TRBJ2-4; possible D gene TRBD2, 6 bases. This CDR3 is 14 amino acids long. With 3 bases removed from V and 0 bases from J, the gap between germline ends came to 7 bases. Germline V gene data show CDR1 as SGHDT and CDR2 as YYEEEE. The chain's CDR3 is CASSWRAAKNIQYF. The CDR3 DNA is TGTGCCAGCAGCTGGAGGGCAGCCAAAAACATTCAGTACTTC.

The chain couples TRBV16 to TRBJ2-1; D gene unclear. The CDR3 totals 14 residues. V dropped 4 bases and J dropped 8 bases, with 15 bases sitting between them. Germline-derived CDR1 and CDR2 are KGHSY and FQNENV. The CDR3 DNA reads as TGTGCCAGCAGCCCATATAGGGTACTTGATGAGCAGTTCTTC. This translates into CASSPYRVLDEQFF. Together with reference TRBV16 and TRBJ2-1, the CDR3 gives the full variable domain: GEEVAQTPKHLVRGEGQKAKLYCAPIKGHSYVFWYQQVLKNEFKFLISFQNENVFDETGMPKERFSAKCLPNSPCSLEIQATKLEDSAVYFCASSPYRVLDEQFFGPGTRLTVL.

The V gene is TRBV11-2, the J gene TRBJ2-7, with D possibly being TRBD1 or TRBD2 (5 bases each). Germline V gene sequence: CDR1 SGHAT, CDR2 FQNNGV. Trimming took off 7 bases at V and 3 bases at J, with 16 bases between the two ends. The CDR3 contains 14 residues. The CDR3 loop reads CASTRTSTGYEQYF. CDR3 bases: TGTGCCAGCACCCGCACTAGTACAGGCTACGAGCAGTACTTC.

CDR3 loop: CASSPPGQLGNTIYF. The CDR3 DNA is TGTGCCAGCTCACCACCCGGACAGCTTGGAAACACCATATATTTT. This sequence joins TRBV18 and TRBJ1-3; possible D gene TRBD1, 6 bases. Germline V gives CDR1 KGHSH, CDR2 LQKENI. With 0 bases removed from V and 3 bases from J, the gap between germline ends came to 9 bases. The CDR3 consists of 15 residues.

The rearrangement joins TRBV12-5 to TRBJ2-1; no definite D call. Per germline, CDR1 LGHNT and CDR2 FRNRAP. The CDR3 totals 13 residues. V was shortened by 7 bases and J by 5 bases, with 12 bases between the two germline ends. In DNA, the CDR3 is TGTGCTAGTGCCCTAGACCCCGACAATGAGCAGTTCTTC. Residues: CASALDPDNEQFF. Combining the CDR3 with reference TRBV12-5 and TRBJ2-1 gives the whole variable domain DARVTQTPRHKVTEMGQEVTMRCQPILGHNTVFWYRQTMMQGLELLAYFRNRAPLDDSGMPKDRFSAEMPDATLATLKIQPSEPRDSAVYFCASALDPDNEQFFGPGTRLTVL.

The chain is built from TRBV6-6 and TRBJ2-7; a possible D gene is TRBD2 (6 bases). Germline V gene data show CDR1 as MNHNY and CDR2 as SVGAGI (reference sequence). V was clipped by 0 bases and J by 6 bases, with 15 bases between them. The CDR3 length is 15 residues. This CDR3 is CASSYSGPLGSEQYF. The CDR3, as DNA: TGTGCCAGCAGTTACTCGGGACCGCTCGGGAGCGAGCAGTACTTC.

This clone has only one observation. The V call is TRBV5-1, the J call TRBJ1-1, with 8 positions matching TRBD1. This CDR3 comprises 13 residues. The V gene end was trimmed by 5 bases and the J gene end by 3 bases; junction bases not matched to a gene: 3. In germline, CDR1 is SGHRS, CDR2 YFSETQ. CDR3 loop: CASRQTGDTEAFF. In nucleotides, the CDR3 is TGCGCCAGCAGACAGACAGGGGACACTGAAGCTTTCTTT.